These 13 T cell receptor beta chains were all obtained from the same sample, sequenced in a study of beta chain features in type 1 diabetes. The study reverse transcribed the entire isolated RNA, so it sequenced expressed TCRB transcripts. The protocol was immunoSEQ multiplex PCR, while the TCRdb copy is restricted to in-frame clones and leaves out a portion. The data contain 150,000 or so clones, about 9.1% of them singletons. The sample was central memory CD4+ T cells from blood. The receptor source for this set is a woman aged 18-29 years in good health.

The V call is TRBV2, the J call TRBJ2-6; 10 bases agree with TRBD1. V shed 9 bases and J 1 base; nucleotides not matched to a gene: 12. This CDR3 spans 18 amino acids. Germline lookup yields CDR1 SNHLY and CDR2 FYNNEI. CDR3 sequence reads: CASRHRGTGVSGANVLTF. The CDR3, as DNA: TGTGCCAGTCGTCATCGAGGGACAGGGGTATCTGGGGCCAACGTCCTGACTTTC.

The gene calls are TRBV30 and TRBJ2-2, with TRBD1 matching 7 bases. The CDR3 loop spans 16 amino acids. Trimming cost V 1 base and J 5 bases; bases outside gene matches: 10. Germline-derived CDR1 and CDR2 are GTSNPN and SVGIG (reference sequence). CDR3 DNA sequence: TGTGCCTGGAGTGATCCAGGGGGTAAAGGTACCGGGGAGCTGTTTTTT. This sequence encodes CAWSDPGGKGTGELFF.

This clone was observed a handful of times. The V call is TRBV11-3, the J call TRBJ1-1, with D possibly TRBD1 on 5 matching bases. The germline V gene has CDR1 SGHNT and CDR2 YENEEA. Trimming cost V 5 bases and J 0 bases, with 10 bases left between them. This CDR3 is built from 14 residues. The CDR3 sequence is CASSPRQMNTEAFF. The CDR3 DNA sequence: TGTGCCAGCAGCCCGCGACAGATGAACACTGAAGCTTTCTTT.

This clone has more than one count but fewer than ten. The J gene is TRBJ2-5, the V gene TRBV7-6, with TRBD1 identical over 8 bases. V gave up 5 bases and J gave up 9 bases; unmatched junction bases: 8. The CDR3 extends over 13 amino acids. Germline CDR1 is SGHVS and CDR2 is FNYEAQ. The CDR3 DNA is TGTGCCAGCAGCCCCGCGGACAGGGAGGCCCAGTACTTC. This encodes CASSPADREAQYF. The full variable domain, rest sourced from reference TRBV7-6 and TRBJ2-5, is GAGVSQSPRYKVTKRGQDVALRCDPISGHVSLYWYRQALGQGPEFLTYFNYEAQQDKSGLPNDRFSAERPEGSISTLTIQRTEQRDSAMYRCASSPADREAQYFGPGTRLLVL.

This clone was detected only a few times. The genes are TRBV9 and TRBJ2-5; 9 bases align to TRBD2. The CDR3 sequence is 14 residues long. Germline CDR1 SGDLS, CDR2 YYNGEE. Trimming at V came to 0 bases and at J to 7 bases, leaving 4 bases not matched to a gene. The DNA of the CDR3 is TGTGCCAGCAGCGTAGAAGCGGGGGGAGGGACCCAGTACTTC. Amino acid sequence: CASSVEAGGGTQYF.

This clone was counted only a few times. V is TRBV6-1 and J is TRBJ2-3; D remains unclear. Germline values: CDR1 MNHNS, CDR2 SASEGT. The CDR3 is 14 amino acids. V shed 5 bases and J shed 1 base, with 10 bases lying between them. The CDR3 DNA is TGTGCCAGCAGTTTCGGAGAGGGCACAGATACGCAGTATTTT. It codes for CASSFGEGTDTQYF.

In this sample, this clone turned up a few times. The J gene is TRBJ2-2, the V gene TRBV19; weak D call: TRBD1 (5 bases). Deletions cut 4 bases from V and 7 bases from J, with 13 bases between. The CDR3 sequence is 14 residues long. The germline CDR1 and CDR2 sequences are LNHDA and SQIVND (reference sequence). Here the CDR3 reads CASSTVDRDGELFF. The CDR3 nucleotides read TGTGCCAGTAGTACAGTCGACAGAGACGGGGAGCTGTTTTTT.

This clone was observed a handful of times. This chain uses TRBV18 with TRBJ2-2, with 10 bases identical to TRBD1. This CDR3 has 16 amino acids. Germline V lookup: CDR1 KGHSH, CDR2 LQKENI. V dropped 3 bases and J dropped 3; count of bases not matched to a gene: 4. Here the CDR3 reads CASSPRDRGDTGELFF. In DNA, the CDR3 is TGTGCCAGCTCACCGCGGGACAGGGGAGACACCGGGGAGCTGTTTTTT.

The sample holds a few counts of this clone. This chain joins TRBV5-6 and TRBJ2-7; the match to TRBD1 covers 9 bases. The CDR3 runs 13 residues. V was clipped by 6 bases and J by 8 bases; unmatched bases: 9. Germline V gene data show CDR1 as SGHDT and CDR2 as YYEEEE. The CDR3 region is CASTRDRVGQQYF. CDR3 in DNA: TGTGCCAGCACCCGGGACAGGGTGGGGCAGCAGTACTTC.

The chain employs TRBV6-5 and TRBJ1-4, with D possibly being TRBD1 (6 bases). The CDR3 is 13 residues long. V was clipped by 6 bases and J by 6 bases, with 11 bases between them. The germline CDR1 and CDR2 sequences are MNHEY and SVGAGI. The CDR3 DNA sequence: TGTGCCAGCAGCCGACAGGTGGATGAAAAACTGTTTTTT. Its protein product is CASSRQVDEKLFF.

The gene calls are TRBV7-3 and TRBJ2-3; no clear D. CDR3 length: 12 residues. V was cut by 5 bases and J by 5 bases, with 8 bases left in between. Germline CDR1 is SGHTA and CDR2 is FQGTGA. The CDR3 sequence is CASSDPGDTQYF. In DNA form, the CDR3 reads TGTGCCAGCAGCGATCCGGGAGATACGCAGTATTTT.

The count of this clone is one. CDR3 amino acids: CASSRQGSNEKLFF. For the CDR3, the DNA is TGTGCCAGCAGCCGACAGGGATCTAATGAAAAACTGTTTTTT. V gene TRBV7-2 combines with J gene TRBJ1-4, with 7 bases identical to TRBD1. The CDR3 consists of 14 residues. In germline, CDR1 is SGHTA, CDR2 FQGNSA. V lost 5 bases to trimming and J lost 3 bases; unmatched junction nucleotides: 3.

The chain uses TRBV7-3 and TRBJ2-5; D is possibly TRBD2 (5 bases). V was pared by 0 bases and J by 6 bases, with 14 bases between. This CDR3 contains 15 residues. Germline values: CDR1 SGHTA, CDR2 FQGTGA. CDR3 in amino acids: CASSLTSGPSQTQYF. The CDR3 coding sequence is TGTGCCAGCAGCTTAACCAGCGGCCCCTCCCAGACCCAGTACTTC.